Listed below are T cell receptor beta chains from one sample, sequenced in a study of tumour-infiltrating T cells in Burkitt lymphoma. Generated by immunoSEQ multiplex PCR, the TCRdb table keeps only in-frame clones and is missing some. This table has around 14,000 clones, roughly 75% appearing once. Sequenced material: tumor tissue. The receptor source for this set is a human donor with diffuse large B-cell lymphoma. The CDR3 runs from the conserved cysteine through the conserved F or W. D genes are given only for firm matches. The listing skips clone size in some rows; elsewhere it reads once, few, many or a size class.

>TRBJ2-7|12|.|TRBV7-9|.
TGTGCCAGCAGCTTTGTTAGCGGCGAGCAGTACTTC
CASSFVSGEQYF
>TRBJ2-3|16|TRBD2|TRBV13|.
TGTGCCAGCAGCTTATTCGCGGGAGAAGGTGTAGATACGCAGTATTTT
CASSLFAGEGVDTQYF
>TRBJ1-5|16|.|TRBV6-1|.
TGTGCCAGCAGTGCTCCTACAGGGTTCGGCAATCAGCCCCAGCATTTT
CASSAPTGFGNQPQHF
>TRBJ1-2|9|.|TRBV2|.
TGTGCCAGCAACTTTGGCTACACCTTC
CASNFGYTF
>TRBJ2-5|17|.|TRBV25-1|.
TGTGCCAGCAGTGAGACCCTCCCAGCGGAGAGTCAAGAGACCCAGTACTTC
CASSETLPAESQETQYF
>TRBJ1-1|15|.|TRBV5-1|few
TGCGCCAGCAGATCGAAGAGTCAGGTCCACACTGAAGCTTTCTTT
CASRSKSQVHTEAFF
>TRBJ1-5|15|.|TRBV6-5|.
TGTGCCAGCAGTCCAGGGGCCTATAGCAATCAGCCCCAGCATTTT
CASSPGAYSNQPQHF
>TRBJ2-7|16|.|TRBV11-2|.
TGTGCCAGCAGCTTTGGGATAGGTCAGGATCCCTACGAGCAGTACTTC
CASSFGIGQDPYEQYF
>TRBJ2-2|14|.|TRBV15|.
TGTGCCACCAGCAGAGTCCAGGGTACCGGGGAGCTGTTTTTT
CATSRVQGTGELFF
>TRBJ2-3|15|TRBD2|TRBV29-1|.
TGCAGCACAACACGACTAGCGGGGGCACCGGATACGCAGTATTTT
CSTTRLAGAPDTQYF
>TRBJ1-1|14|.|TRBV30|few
TGTGCCTGGAGCGCGGGACGGCTAAACACTGAAGCTTTCTTT
CAWSAGRLNTEAFF
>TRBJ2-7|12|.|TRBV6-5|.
TGTGCCAGCCACCAGGGGTCCAACGAGCAGTACTTC
CASHQGSNEQYF
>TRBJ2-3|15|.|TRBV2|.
TGTGCCAGCAGTGAAGGTGGCCGATTCACAGATACGCAGTATTTT
CASSEGGRFTDTQYF
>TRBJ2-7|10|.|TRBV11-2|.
TGTGCCAGCGGTTCCTACGAGCAGTACTTC
CASGSYEQYF
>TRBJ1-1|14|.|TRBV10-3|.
TGTGCCATCAGTGAGATTCAGGGGAACACTGAAGCTTTCTTT
CAISEIQGNTEAFF
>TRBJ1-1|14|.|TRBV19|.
TGTGCCAGTAGTATAGGGCTGGAGAGGACTGAAGCTTTCTTT
CASSIGLERTEAFF
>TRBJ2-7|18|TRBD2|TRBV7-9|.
TGTGCCAGCAGCCCACCGATAGACAGCGGGAGATCCCCCTACGAGCAGTACTTC
CASSPPIDSGRSPYEQYF
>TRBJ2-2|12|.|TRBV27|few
TGTGCCAGCAGTCTAAACACCGGGGAGCTGTTTTTT
CASSLNTGELFF
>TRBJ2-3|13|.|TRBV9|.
TGTGCCAGCAGCGTAGTGGGCACAGATACGCAGTATTTT
CASSVVGTDTQYF
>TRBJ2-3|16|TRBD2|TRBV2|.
TGTGCCAGCAGTGAATTGACTAGCGGGAGTTCAGATACGCAGTATTTT
CASSELTSGSSDTQYF
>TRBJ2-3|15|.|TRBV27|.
TGTGCCAGCAGTTTACGGGGGAGGAGCACAGATACGCAGTATTTT
CASSLRGRSTDTQYF
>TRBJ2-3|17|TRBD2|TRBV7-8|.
TGTGCCAGCAGCTTAAAACAGGGACCGGGAGGGACAGATACGCAGTATTTT
CASSLKQGPGGTDTQYF
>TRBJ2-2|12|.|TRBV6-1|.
TGTGCCAGCAGTCGCTTGACCGGGGAGCTGTTTTTT
CASSRLTGELFF
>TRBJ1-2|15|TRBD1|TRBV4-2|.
TGTGCCAGCAGCCAAGGAAGGACAGGAAACTATGGCTACACCTTC
CASSQGRTGNYGYTF
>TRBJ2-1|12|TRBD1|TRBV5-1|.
TGCGCCAGCAGCGGGACAGGGAATGAGCAGTTCTTC
CASSGTGNEQFF
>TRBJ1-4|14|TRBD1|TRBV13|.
TGTGCCAGCAGCAACCGGGACAGGCGGGAAAAACTGTTTTTT
CASSNRDRREKLFF
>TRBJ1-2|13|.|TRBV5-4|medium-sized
TGTGCCAGCAGCGGTCAGGAGAACTATGGCTACACCTTC
CASSGQENYGYTF
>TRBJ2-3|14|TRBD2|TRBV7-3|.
TGTGCCAGCAGCATTAGCGGGAGGGGGGATACGCAGTATTTT
CASSISGRGDTQYF
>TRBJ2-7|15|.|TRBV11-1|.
TGTGCCAGCAGCTTAGAGACTAGTCCCTCCTACGAGCAGTACTTC
CASSLETSPSYEQYF
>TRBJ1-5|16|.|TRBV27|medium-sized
TGTGCCAGCAGTCCCGGACTGTACGATAGCAATCAGCCCCAGCATTTT
CASSPGLYDSNQPQHF
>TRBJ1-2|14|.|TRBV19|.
TGTGCCAGTAGTATAGCCGGGACAATCTATGGCTACACCTTC
CASSIAGTIYGYTF
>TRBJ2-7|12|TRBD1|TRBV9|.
TGTGCCAGCAGCGTCACAGGGGGCGAGCAGTACTTC
CASSVTGGEQYF
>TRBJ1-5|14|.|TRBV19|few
TGTGCCAGTAGTATTGGTTACGAAGGTCAGCCCCAGCATTTT
CASSIGYEGQPQHF
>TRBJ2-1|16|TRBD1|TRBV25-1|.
TGTGCCAGCAGTGAGTGGTCCGGGACAGGGGTCAATGAGCAGTTCTTC
CASSEWSGTGVNEQFF
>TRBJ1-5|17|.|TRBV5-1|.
TGCGCCAGCAGCCCGGGGACCAGACCTTGGAGCAATCAGCCCCAGCATTTT
CASSPGTRPWSNQPQHF
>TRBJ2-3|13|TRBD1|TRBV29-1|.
TGCAGCGCTGCGCGGGACAGGGTAGACACGCAGTATTTT
CSAARDRVDTQYF
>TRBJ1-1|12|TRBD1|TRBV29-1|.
TGCAGCGGGGAACAGGGGTCTGCTGAAGCTTTCTTT
CSGEQGSAEAFF
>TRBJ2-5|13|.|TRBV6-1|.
TGTGCCAGCAGTGATGGGATCCAAGAGACCCAGTACTTC
CASSDGIQETQYF
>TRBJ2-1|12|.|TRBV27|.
TGTGCCAGCAGTTTTGTCTACAATGAGCAGTTCTTC
CASSFVYNEQFF
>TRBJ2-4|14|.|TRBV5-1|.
TGCGCCAGCAGCTCCAGGGGACGCGAAAACATTCAGTACTTC
CASSSRGRENIQYF
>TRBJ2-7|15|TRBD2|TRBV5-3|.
TGTGCCAGAAGCTTGTATCAGCGGGAGAACTACGAGCAGTACTTC
CARSLYQRENYEQYF
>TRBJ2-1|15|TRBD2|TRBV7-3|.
TGTGCCAGCAGCTTATCAAGCGGGACCCACAATGAGCAGTTCTTC
CASSLSSGTHNEQFF
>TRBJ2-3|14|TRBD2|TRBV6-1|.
TGTGCCAGCATCAAGCGGGACAGCACAGATACGCAGTATTTT
CASIKRDSTDTQYF
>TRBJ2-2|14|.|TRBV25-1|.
TGTGCCAGCAGTTCCGGGACAAACACCGGGGAGCTGTTTTTT
CASSSGTNTGELFF
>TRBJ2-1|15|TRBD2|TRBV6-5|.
TGTGCCAGCAGTGCCGGGACTAGCGGTTACAATGAGCAGTTCTTC
CASSAGTSGYNEQFF
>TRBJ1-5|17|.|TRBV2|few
TGTGCCAGCAGCCCGACGGGGGGGCGGGGTAGCAATCAGCCCCAGCATTTT
CASSPTGGRGSNQPQHF
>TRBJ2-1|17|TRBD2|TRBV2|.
TGTGCCAGCAGAGATCTAGCGGGCCTGAGCTCCTACAATGAGCAGTTCTTC
CASRDLAGLSSYNEQFF
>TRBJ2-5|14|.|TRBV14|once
TGTGCCAGCAGCCAAGTCCTCCGTCAAGAGACCCAGTACTTC
CASSQVLRQETQYF
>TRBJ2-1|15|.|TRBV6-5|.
TGTGCCAGCAGTTACGGTCAGGGCCTTTACAATGAGCAGTTCTTC
CASSYGQGLYNEQFF
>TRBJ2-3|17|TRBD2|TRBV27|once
TGTGCCAGCAGTCATTCTCTAGCGGGAGCAGGTACAGATACGCAGTATTTT
CASSHSLAGAGTDTQYF
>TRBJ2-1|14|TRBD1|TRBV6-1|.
TGTGCCAGCACGGACAGGGGGACCTACAATGAGCAGTTCTTC
CASTDRGTYNEQFF
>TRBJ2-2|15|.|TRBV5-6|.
TGTGCCAGCAGCTTGGTTAGGGGGAACACCGGGGAGCTGTTTTTT
CASSLVRGNTGELFF